These 9 T cell receptor beta chains were sequenced from one sample in a study of regulatory T cells in long-lasting Graves disease. Time point of the sample: persistent/refractory GD, antithyroid drugs over 5 years with positive TRAb. Researchers made the TCR library from RNA that was extracted from PBMCs. Construction of TCR beta libraries relied on iRepertoire HTBI primers and on Arm-PCR targeting CDR3 regions. MiXCR was run by TCRdb on the multiplex PCR reads, yielding one entry per CDR3 protein. The sample records around 450,000 distinct CDR3 sequences, around a fifth being singletons. The sample was peripheral blood mononuclear cells (PBMCs), taken when the disease was refractory, from a patient treated with antithyroid drugs. The receptors shown here come from a female donor with Graves disease.

V is TRBV7-9 and J is TRBJ2-2; tentative D call: TRBD1 (5 bases). V lost 3 bases, J lost 4 bases, and 15 bases lay in between. Germline CDR1 and CDR2: SEHNR and FQNEAQ (reference sequence). The CDR3 spans 16 residues. In nucleotides, the CDR3 is TGTGCCAGCAGCTTGGGCAGGGCCTTCTCCACCGGGGAGCTGTTTTTT. It codes for CASSLGRAFSTGELFF.

This clonotype was counted many times. The rearrangement joins TRBV20-1 to TRBJ1-4; 8 bases are shared with TRBD1. With V trimmed by 8 bases and J by 8 bases, 7 bases remained unmatched. This CDR3 has 12 amino acids. Germline V gene data show CDR1 as DFQATT and CDR2 as SNEGSKA (reference sequence). The chain's CDR3 is CSFGQGGEKLFF. The CDR3 DNA reads TGCAGTTTCGGACAGGGAGGGGAAAAACTGTTTTTT.

This clonotype occurred a few times. The chain combines TRBV19 with TRBJ2-2, with no clear D. CDR1 and CDR2 (germline): LNHDA, SQIVND (reference sequence). Trimming took off 0 bases at V and 0 bases at J, with 14 bases between the two ends. The CDR3 totals 18 residues. The CDR3 reads CASSIDPWATTNTGELFF. Here the CDR3 DNA reads TGTGCCAGTAGTATAGATCCCTGGGCGACAACGAACACCGGGGAGCTGTTTTTT.

In this sample, this clonotype turned up a few times. The chain recombines TRBV19 with TRBJ1-5, with D possibly TRBD1 on 6 matching bases. V was clipped by 3 bases and J by 0 bases, with 9 bases between them. CDR3 length: 15 amino acids. Germline CDR1 LNHDA, CDR2 SQIVND (reference sequence). This CDR3 is CASSIQGYSNQPQHF. The CDR3 bases are TGTGCCAGTAGTATCCAGGGGTATAGCAATCAGCCCCAGCATTTT.

This clonotype was counted a few times. This rearrangement joins TRBV7-6 to TRBJ2-1; D gene ambiguous. Trimming shortened V by 1 base and J by 3 bases, and 10 bases separated the two germline ends. Germline-derived CDR1 and CDR2 are SGHVS and FNYEAQ. The CDR3 has 15 amino acids. CDR3 sequence reads: CASSLEQVRYNEQFF. In DNA form, the CDR3 reads TGTGCCAGCAGCTTAGAGCAGGTCCGCTACAATGAGCAGTTCTTC.

This clonotype was counted at least ten times. This chain links TRBV5-1 with TRBJ2-2; the D is unclear. V gave up 2 bases and J gave up 4 bases, with 12 bases separating them. The CDR3 sequence is 15 residues long. Germline V gene data show CDR1 as SGHRS and CDR2 as YFSETQ. The CDR3 here is CASSFGVVRTGELFF. The CDR3 nucleotides are TGCGCCAGCAGCTTCGGAGTGGTGCGCACCGGGGAGCTGTTTTTT.

This clonotype was found a few times. The chain is built from TRBV7-3 and TRBJ2-2, with D perhaps TRBD2 (6 bases). CDR1 and CDR2 from the germline V gene are SGHTA and FQGTGA. Trimming took off 4 bases at V and 4 bases at J, with 10 bases between the two ends. The CDR3 is made up of 14 amino acids. CDR3 sequence (DNA): TGTGCCAGCAGCTCGGGACTCTCCACCGGGGAGCTGTTTTTT. Amino acids: CASSSGLSTGELFF.

This clonotype was recorded many times. CDR3 DNA sequence: TGCAGCGTTGAAGGTCCCCACGCGAACACTGAAGCTTTCTTT. This translates into CSVEGPHANTEAFF. V and J are TRBV29-1 and TRBJ1-1; no reliable D call. V lost 1 base to trimming and J lost 1 base, with 10 bases between them. CDR3 size: 14 residues. Germline V gene sequence: CDR1 SQVTM, CDR2 ANQGSEA.

The rearrangement uses TRBV5-4 and TRBJ1-1; D is uncertain. Germline CDR1 SGHNT, CDR2 YYREEE (reference sequence). The V end was cut by 2 bases, the J end by 4 bases, with 9 bases between. CDR3 size: 13 residues. The CDR3 region is CASSLGWATEAFF. CDR3 DNA sequence: TGTGCCAGCAGCTTAGGGTGGGCCACTGAAGCTTTCTTT.